Only one count was recorded for the clone carrying this T cell receptor beta chain. The data originate from a study of blood T cell repertoires in COVID-19. Per germline, CDR1 MGHDK and CDR2 SYGVNS. The CDR3 runs 15 residues. V shed 2 bases and J 1 base; nucleotides not matched to a gene: 3. The protocol was immunoSEQ multiplex PCR, while the TCRdb copy is restricted to in-frame clones and leaves out a portion. Of fewer than 350,000 clones listed, approximately 90% are singletons. The sequenced sample was peripheral blood. The genes are TRBV25-1 and TRBJ1-2; TRBD1 matches at 8 bases. The TCR comes from a man between 25 and 39 years old with COVID-19, enrolled during active disease. In DNA form, the CDR3 reads TGTGCCAGCAGTGAACCGGGACAGGTTAACTATGGCTACACCTTC. It codes for CASSEPGQVNYGYTF.